Below are 12 T cell receptor beta chains sequenced from a single sample in a study of T cells in Graves' hyperthyroidism and ophthalmopathy. It was RNA transcripts that yielded the amplified TCR beta CDR3 regions. During a first-round RT-PCR of the TCR CDR3, the HTBI primer set was used. Each CDR3 protein gets one entry after TCRdb re-called the multiplex PCR reads with MiXCR. The sample contains approximately 590,000 distinct CDR3 sequences, less than 20% of which appear only once. The material sequenced was blood. The source of these receptors is a woman aged 25 to 39 with Graves' hyperthyroidism.

J is TRBJ2-5 and V is TRBV20-1; D gene ambiguous. This CDR3 contains 11 residues. V lost 7 bases and J lost 0, with 6 bases in between. Germline V lookup: CDR1 DFQATT, CDR2 SNEGSKA (reference sequence). The CDR3 sequence is CSGQHQETQYF. CDR3 nucleotide sequence: TGCAGTGGCCAACACCAAGAGACCCAGTACTTC.

This clonotype was recorded a few times. This chain connects TRBV27 to TRBJ2-7; D is possibly TRBD1 or TRBD2 (5 bases each). This CDR3 contains 14 residues. Germline V gives CDR1 MNHEY, CDR2 SMNVEV (reference sequence). Trimming left V 7 bases short and J 0 bases short, with 13 bases between. The CDR3 reads CASMGVMGSYEQYF. CDR3 nucleotides: TGTGCCAGCATGGGGGTAATGGGCTCCTACGAGCAGTACTTC.

This clonotype has at least ten counts. The V call is TRBV20-1, the J call TRBJ2-3; possibly TRBD1 for D (7 bases). The CDR3 runs 14 residues. Germline assignment: CDR1 DFQATT and CDR2 SNEGSKA (reference sequence). Trimming pared 3 bases from V and 2 bases from J, leaving 12 bases between. The CDR3 DNA is TGCAGTGCTAGTGTCAGGGGGGCCACAGATACGCAGTATTTT. Amino acid sequence: CSASVRGATDTQYF.

This clonotype was seen repeatedly, ten times or more. The genes are TRBV5-1 and TRBJ2-7; D is unresolved. The CDR3 contains 14 residues. The germline V gene encodes CDR1 SGHRS and CDR2 YFSETQ. V was clipped by 3 bases and J by 3 bases, with 13 bases between them. CDR3 bases: TGCGCCAGCAGCTACCACACGGGCCGCTACGAGCAGTACTTC. Translating it yields CASSYHTGRYEQYF.

This clonotype showed up many times. The V call is TRBV5-1, the J call TRBJ2-7; the match to TRBD2 covers 14 bases. The CDR3 is 19 amino acids. Germline loops: CDR1 SGHRS, CDR2 YFSETQ. The junction had 12 bases not matched to a gene; V was cut back by 4 bases and J by 0 bases. The CDR3 nucleotides read TGCGCCAGCAGCCCTAAAACCCCGGGACTAGCGGGAGACTCCTACGAGCAGTACTTC. The encoded protein is CASSPKTPGLAGDSYEQYF.

This clonotype was found once. The V call is TRBV4-1, the J call TRBJ2-1; tentatively, D is TRBD1 or TRBD2 (6 bases each). Looked up from germline, CDR1 is MGHRA and CDR2 is YSYEKL. V shed 1 base and J shed 6 bases, with 13 bases lying between them. The CDR3 totals 15 residues. This chain's CDR3 is CASSQGGGTLNEQFF. The CDR3 region has the DNA TGCGCCAGCAGCCAAGGAGGCGGGACACTCAATGAGCAGTTCTTC.

This clonotype has ten or more counts. This chain connects TRBV5-1 to TRBJ2-1; D remains unclear. CDR3 length: 14 amino acids. Germline loops: CDR1 SGHRS, CDR2 YFSETQ. V lost 1 base and J lost 5, with 10 bases in between. The CDR3 region is CASSLKPIDNEQFF. CDR3 DNA sequence: TGCGCCAGCAGCTTGAAACCTATCGACAATGAGCAGTTCTTC.

This clonotype was counted ten times or more. The V call is TRBV28, the J call TRBJ2-1, with D possibly matching TRBD2 (6 bases). Germline V gene sequence: CDR1 MDHEN, CDR2 SYDVKM. This CDR3 spans 13 amino acids. V lost 4 bases, J lost 7 bases, and 11 bases lay in between. The CDR3 DNA is TGTGCCAGCAGTTCCCCGGGGGTAAATGAGCAGTTCTTC. Protein product: CASSSPGVNEQFF. The whole variable domain, filled in from reference TRBV28 and TRBJ2-1, reads DVKVTQSSRYLVKRTGEKVFLECVQDMDHENMFWYRQDPGLGLRLIYFSYDVKMKEKGDIPEGYSVSREKKERFSLILESASTNQTSMYLCASSSPGVNEQFFGPGTRLTVL.

This clonotype was detected many times. The genes are TRBV6-5 and TRBJ2-7, with D maybe TRBD1 (5 bases). Deletions cut 2 bases from V and 1 base from J, with 6 bases between. CDR1 is MNHEY and CDR2 is SVGAGI in the germline V gene. The CDR3 covers 13 residues. In nucleotides, the CDR3 is TGTGCCAGCAGTTACAGGGGTTCCTACGAGCAGTACTTC. Protein: CASSYRGSYEQYF.

This clonotype was observed a few times. J is TRBJ2-2 and V is TRBV7-3; D not resolved. Germline assignment: CDR1 SGHTA and CDR2 FQGTGA. The CDR3 is 13 residues long. Deletions cut 4 bases from V and 2 bases from J, with 5 bases between. The CDR3 spells CASSYYNTGELFF. The CDR3, as DNA: TGTGCCAGCAGCTACTATAACACCGGGGAGCTGTTTTTT.

The table lists this clonotype with many counts. V and J are TRBV7-9 and TRBJ2-3, with 11 bases matching TRBD2. There are 17 residues in the CDR3. Germline V gene lookup returns CDR1 SEHNR and CDR2 FQNEAQ (reference sequence). V lost 6 bases and J lost 4; bases outside the gene matches: 12. CDR3 nucleotide sequence: TGTGCCAGCAGTCTGGAAGCCGGGACTAGCGGAGCAGATACGCAGTATTTT. Its protein product is CASSLEAGTSGADTQYF.

The chain joins TRBV20-1 to TRBJ2-1; D remains unclear. The CDR3 runs 13 residues. V was clipped by 1 base and J by 2 bases, with 6 bases between them. Per germline, CDR1 DFQATT and CDR2 SNEGSKA (reference sequence). The CDR3 here is CSARVTAYNEQFF. The CDR3 nucleotides are TGCAGTGCTAGAGTCACAGCCTACAATGAGCAGTTCTTC.